These T cell receptor beta chains were read from a single sample in a study of blood T cell repertoires in COVID-19. Repertoires were generated with immunoSEQ multiplex PCR, while TCRdb's copy carries only in-frame clones and drops some. Of under 350,000 clones listed, 85% to 90% are singletons. Material for sequencing was peripheral blood. These receptors were collected from a man aged 35-49 years with acute or convalescent COVID-19. Both conserved end residues are part of each CDR3. The order of the fields is V gene, clone size, J gene, CDR3 protein. Clone size, where shown, is once, few, many, or a class for clones that have expanded.

v_gene: TRBV11-2
abundance: .
j_gene: TRBJ1-1
CDR3aa: CASSYRQSNTEAFF

v_gene: TRBV2
abundance: .
j_gene: TRBJ2-3
CDR3aa: CASSEQGPSAQDTQYF

v_gene: TRBV5-1
abundance: .
j_gene: TRBJ2-2
CDR3aa: CASESGGAPTGELFF

v_gene: TRBV30
abundance: .
j_gene: TRBJ1-1
CDR3aa: CAWSADMNTEAFF

v_gene: TRBV7-2
abundance: .
j_gene: TRBJ2-7
CDR3aa: CASSLDRGRLEQYF

v_gene: TRBV6-5
abundance: .
j_gene: TRBJ1-2
CDR3aa: CASSYSSTAYGYTF

v_gene: TRBV3-1/TRBV3-2
abundance: .
j_gene: TRBJ2-2
CDR3aa: CASSQWTGGTGELFF

v_gene: TRBV11-2
abundance: .
j_gene: TRBJ2-7
CDR3aa: CASSFRTGSYEQYF

v_gene: TRBV5-4
abundance: .
j_gene: TRBJ1-6
CDR3aa: CASSLEVQGAPLHF

v_gene: TRBV11-2
abundance: .
j_gene: TRBJ1-2
CDR3aa: CASSPQDRRGYGYTF

v_gene: TRBV5-1
abundance: .
j_gene: TRBJ2-3
CDR3aa: CASSWGTSRTDTQYF

v_gene: TRBV10-1
abundance: .
j_gene: TRBJ1-1
CDR3aa: CASSVFTGGNEAFF

v_gene: TRBV3-1/TRBV3-2
abundance: .
j_gene: TRBJ2-7
CDR3aa: CASSRGLYRDRGYEQYF

v_gene: TRBV3-1/TRBV3-2
abundance: .
j_gene: TRBJ2-5
CDR3aa: CASSQRSKETQYF

v_gene: TRBV5-4
abundance: .
j_gene: TRBJ1-2
CDR3aa: CASSLTDYGYTF

v_gene: TRBV9
abundance: .
j_gene: TRBJ1-2
CDR3aa: CASSERANGYTF

v_gene: TRBV5-8
abundance: .
j_gene: TRBJ2-1
CDR3aa: CASSAGGSSYNEQFF

v_gene: TRBV20-1
abundance: .
j_gene: TRBJ1-4
CDR3aa: CSASDSSSEKLFF

v_gene: TRBV21-1
abundance: once
j_gene: TRBJ2-7
CDR3aa: CASSKVPRVDEQYF

v_gene: TRBV19
abundance: .
j_gene: TRBJ1-2
CDR3aa: CASSRTGTGFGYTF

v_gene: TRBV5-8
abundance: .
j_gene: TRBJ1-1
CDR3aa: CASSLVHGRGDTEAFF

v_gene: TRBV2
abundance: .
j_gene: TRBJ2-7
CDR3aa: CASSGPSGGYEQYF

v_gene: TRBV15
abundance: .
j_gene: TRBJ1-1
CDR3aa: CATSRSPTANTEAFF

v_gene: TRBV5-1
abundance: .
j_gene: TRBJ2-3
CDR3aa: CASSFLGGFTDTQYF

v_gene: TRBV5-4
abundance: .
j_gene: TRBJ2-1
CDR3aa: CASSLPGLAGDNEQFF

v_gene: TRBV5-4
abundance: .
j_gene: TRBJ1-2
CDR3aa: CASSLDRGRGYTF

v_gene: TRBV30
abundance: .
j_gene: TRBJ1-6
CDR3aa: CAWSVTRTVGSSYNSPLHF

v_gene: TRBV25-1
abundance: .
j_gene: TRBJ1-1
CDR3aa: CASRAGGVEAFF

v_gene: TRBV3-1/TRBV3-2
abundance: once
j_gene: TRBJ2-7
CDR3aa: CASSQASRTGNSYEQYF

v_gene: TRBV10-1
abundance: .
j_gene: TRBJ2-1
CDR3aa: CASSTGQKKNEQFF

v_gene: TRBV11-2
abundance: .
j_gene: TRBJ2-7
CDR3aa: CASSLVFTGGGEQYF

v_gene: TRBV30
abundance: once
j_gene: TRBJ2-2
CDR3aa: CAWSGRGNTGELFF

v_gene: TRBV12-5
abundance: .
j_gene: TRBJ2-1
CDR3aa: CASGSYNEQFF

v_gene: TRBV6-1
abundance: .
j_gene: TRBJ1-4
CDR3aa: CASSEGVGTNNEKLFF

v_gene: TRBV19
abundance: .
j_gene: TRBJ1-2
CDR3aa: CASSINGLIGYTF

v_gene: TRBV4-2
abundance: .
j_gene: TRBJ1-5
CDR3aa: CASSQGGGYYISNQPQHF

v_gene: TRBV7-9
abundance: .
j_gene: TRBJ2-3
CDR3aa: CASSLGGGGDTQYF

v_gene: TRBV10-3
abundance: once
j_gene: TRBJ1-2
CDR3aa: CAISDSDRYEVGYTF

v_gene: TRBV18
abundance: .
j_gene: TRBJ1-2
CDR3aa: CASSPQGQGFSNYGYTF

v_gene: TRBV10-3
abundance: .
j_gene: TRBJ1-1
CDR3aa: CAISYQEGSTEAFF

v_gene: TRBV29-1
abundance: once
j_gene: TRBJ2-3
CDR3aa: CSVSGQGVTDTQYF

v_gene: TRBV7-8
abundance: once
j_gene: TRBJ1-1
CDR3aa: CASSLGTSAGRGTEAFF

v_gene: TRBV4-2
abundance: .
j_gene: TRBJ1-2
CDR3aa: CASSQDNFNYGYTF

v_gene: TRBV12-3/TRBV12-4
abundance: few
j_gene: TRBJ1-5
CDR3aa: CASSPMESQPQHF

v_gene: TRBV5-4
abundance: .
j_gene: TRBJ2-1
CDR3aa: CASSLDLSGGYNEQFF

v_gene: TRBV5-5
abundance: .
j_gene: TRBJ1-1
CDR3aa: CASSLLGQGRPYTEAFF

v_gene: TRBV7-2
abundance: .
j_gene: TRBJ1-5
CDR3aa: CASSLRGRGYQPQHF

v_gene: TRBV19
abundance: .
j_gene: TRBJ1-1
CDR3aa: CASSIDWTGHTEAFF

v_gene: TRBV7-2
abundance: .
j_gene: TRBJ2-7
CDR3aa: CASSLVEGTVSYEQYF

v_gene: TRBV7-3
abundance: once
j_gene: TRBJ1-2
CDR3aa: CASSFTGTGKSGYTF

v_gene: TRBV11-3
abundance: .
j_gene: TRBJ2-7
CDR3aa: CASSLAPGAEQYF

v_gene: TRBV11-2
abundance: .
j_gene: TRBJ2-7
CDR3aa: CASIGPSGGIHYEQYF

v_gene: TRBV21-1
abundance: .
j_gene: TRBJ2-6
CDR3aa: CAPGDRHSSGANVLTF